The sequence of this T cell receptor beta chain was determined in a study of monozygotic twins with inflammatory bowel disease. General observations from the study: Healthy co-twins showed greater TCRbeta diversity (inverse Simpson) than IBD patients.

After re-calling the 5' RACE reads, TCRdb lists one entry per CDR3 protein, DNA absent. Found here are about 380,000 distinct CDR3 sequences; the top ten clones hold 2% to 3%. Remarks on this clonotype: Its antigen is not identified.

The clonotype comes from a human donor with ulcerative colitis or Crohn's disease, or a healthy co-twin of an affected twin (not recorded which). Material for sequencing was blood.

The CDR3 reads CASSQRGKETQYF. The chain is built from TRBV18 and TRBJ2-5; the D gene TCRdb calls, TRBD2, cannot be checked with no DNA. Germline V gene lookup returns CDR1 KGHSH and CDR2 LQKENI. The CDR3 has 13 residues.